This entry concerns a single TCR beta chain. What it recognizes is unknown. The CDR3 is 17 residues long. The ends lost 8 bases at V and 1 base at J; junction bases unmatched: 13. Germline CDR1 is WNHNN and CDR2 is SYGVQD (reference sequence). The data derive from a study of vaccination and CD4 T cells after COVID-19. Across the whole study: Control cultures received a CEFX pool, an HIV-1 Nef pool, or no peptide.

Time point denoted: late sampling 161 to 241 days after vaccination in a few convalescent patients. As for treatment: roughly 11-day PBMC culture with coronavirus spike peptide pools or control peptides (ViraFEST assay). Sequenced with the Oncomine TCR Beta short-read assay was DNA taken from cultured CD4+ T cells. TCRdb independently ran MiXCR on the PCR reads; one entry per CDR3 protein. The sample shows 15,000 to 20,000 distinct CDR3 sequences, around 50% of them seen only once. This clonotype was sampled from a human donor who had recovered from COVID-19. The material sequenced was CD4+ T cells from blood, cultured in vitro, taken about 7 months after SARS-CoV-2 vaccination. This chain links TRBV10-1 with TRBJ2-3; TRBD2 aligns across 9 bases. CDR3 protein: CASLIRASGECTDTQYF. The CDR3 bases are TGCGCCAGCCTCATAAGGGCTAGCGGGGAGTGCACAGATACGCAGTATTTT.